A single sample is the source of the 12 T cell receptor beta chains below, sequenced in a study of blood T cell repertoires in COVID-19. The repertoire was sequenced with immunoSEQ multiplex PCR; TCRdb's copy has only in-frame clones and lacks some. The repertoire holds fewer than 400,000 clones, 75% to 90% seen once, with roughly 5.3% in the top ten. The sample taken for sequencing was PBMCs or T cells enriched from blood (not recorded which). The receptors shown here come from a man in his sixties who had recovered from COVID-19.

The chain couples TRBV2 to TRBJ1-5; 7 nucleotides match TRBD1. This CDR3 has 15 amino acids. Germline V gene lookup returns CDR1 SNHLY and CDR2 FYNNEI. With 2 bases clipped from V and 5 bases from J, the junction kept 6 bases outside the gene matches. CDR3 sequence reads: CASSESQGVYQPQHF. Written as DNA, the CDR3 is TGTGCCAGCAGTGAATCCCAGGGGGTATATCAGCCCCAGCATTTT.

Only one count was recorded for this clone. The chain is built from TRBV5-1 and TRBJ2-5, with 10 bases lining up with TRBD2. The CDR3 consists of 16 residues. Germline CDR1 reads SGHRS; CDR2 reads YFSETQ. Trimming at V came to 3 bases and at J to 5 bases, leaving 10 bases not matched to a gene. CDR3 protein: CASSWRLAGVEETQYF. The DNA of the CDR3 is TGCGCCAGCAGCTGGCGGCTAGCGGGAGTGGAGGAGACCCAGTACTTC.

The chain carries TRBV18 and TRBJ1-3, with D possibly TRBD1 on 6 matching bases. With 3 bases removed from V and 4 bases from J, the gap between germline ends came to 7 bases. The CDR3 loop spans 13 amino acids. Germline V CDR1 and CDR2: KGHSH, LQKENI. Here the CDR3 reads CASSPGQGNTIYF. The CDR3 nucleotides read TGTGCCAGCTCACCCGGACAGGGAAACACCATATATTTT.

The chain carries TRBV4-2 and TRBJ2-3; TRBD2 matches at 10 bases. J gave up 3 bases and V 5 bases, and 5 bases lay outside the gene matches. The CDR3 is 15 amino acids. Germline values: CDR1 LGHNA, CDR2 YNFKEQ. The CDR3 sequence: CASSTSGMGTDTQYF. DNA of the CDR3: TGTGCCAGCAGCACTAGCGGGATGGGGACAGATACGCAGTATTTT.

The rearrangement links TRBV7-2 to TRBJ2-1; TRBD2 matches 7 bases. This CDR3 region has 14 residues. Germline CDR1 SGHTA, CDR2 FQGNSA. V shed 1 base and J 6 bases; nucleotides not matched to a gene: 3. CDR3 DNA sequence: TGTGCCAGCAGCTTAGGTGGGAGGGGCAATGAGCAGTTCTTC. Its protein product is CASSLGGRGNEQFF.

The rearrangement uses TRBV6-5 and TRBJ2-1; 7 bases agree with TRBD2. The length of the CDR3 is 15 residues. The V segment lost 6 bases and the J segment 3 bases; nucleotides outside the gene matches: 8. CDR1 and CDR2 from the germline V gene are MNHEY and SVGAGI. The CDR3 DNA is TGTGCCAGCAGGGGGCTCGCTAGCGGCTACAATGAGCAGTTCTTC. Translation gives CASRGLASGYNEQFF.

This chain links TRBV20-1 with TRBJ2-7, with D unclear. The CDR3 contains 11 residues. Germline values: CDR1 DFQATT, CDR2 SNEGSKA (reference sequence). With 6 bases removed from V and 3 bases from J, the gap between germline ends came to 9 bases. For the CDR3, the DNA is TGCAGTGCCTCCATACTCTACGAGCAGTACTTC. Its translation is CSASILYEQYF.

The gene calls are TRBV7-8 and TRBJ1-5, with 9 bases identical to TRBD1. Unmatched junction bases numbered 9, after V lost 5 bases and J lost 4 bases. The germline gives CDR1 SGHVS, CDR2 FQNEAQ. The CDR3 loop spans 16 amino acids. This CDR3 is CASSPESGQGNQPQHF. The CDR3 DNA is TGTGCCAGCAGCCCCGAATCGGGACAGGGTAATCAGCCCCAGCATTTT.

This clone was counted only a few times. This chain connects TRBV19 to TRBJ2-1, with 7 bases lining up with TRBD1. V was pared by 5 bases and J by 2 bases, with 6 bases of the junction left unmatched. CDR1 and CDR2 (germline): LNHDA, SQIVND (reference sequence). The CDR3 has 15 residues. CDR3 nucleotides: TGTGCCAGTAGTGACGGGACAGTCACCTACAATGAGCAGTTCTTC. It yields the protein CASSDGTVTYNEQFF.

Notes on this clone: Distinct nucleotide sequences in the sample also encode this CDR3. V is TRBV19 and J is TRBJ2-7; no clear D. The CDR3 covers 14 residues. Germline loops: CDR1 LNHDA, CDR2 SQIVND (reference sequence). Trimming left V 1 base short and J 0 bases short, with 7 bases between. The CDR3 loop is CASSIGGTSYEQYF. CDR3 DNA: TGTGCCAGTAGTATAGGCGGAACCTCCTACGAGCAGTACTTC.

In its sample, this clone was seen once. This rearrangement joins TRBV6-5 to TRBJ1-2; TRBD1 aligns across 8 bases. V shed 6 bases, J shed 3 bases, and the junction held 6 bases outside the gene matches. The V gene's germline CDR1 is MNHEY and CDR2 SVGAGI. The CDR3 extends over 14 amino acids. The CDR3 protein is CASSDQGADYGYTF. CDR3 nucleotide sequence: TGTGCCAGCAGCGATCAGGGGGCGGACTATGGCTACACCTTC.

V is TRBV24-1 and J is TRBJ2-5, with a tentative D call TRBD2 (6 bases). Germline-derived CDR1 and CDR2 are KGHDR and SFDVKD. This CDR3 comprises 14 residues. The ends were cut back, 5 bases at V and 0 bases at J, with 9 bases in the middle. CDR3 loop: CATSVGGNQETQYF. CDR3 in DNA: TGTGCCACCAGTGTAGGAGGGAACCAAGAGACCCAGTACTTC.